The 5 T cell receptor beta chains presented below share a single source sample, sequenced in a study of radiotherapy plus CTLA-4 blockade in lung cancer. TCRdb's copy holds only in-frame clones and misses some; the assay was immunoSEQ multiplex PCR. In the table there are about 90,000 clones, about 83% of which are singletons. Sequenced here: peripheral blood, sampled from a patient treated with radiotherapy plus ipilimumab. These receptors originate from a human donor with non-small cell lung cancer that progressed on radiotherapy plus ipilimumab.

In DNA, the CDR3 is TGTGCCAGCTCACCAGGATCGAGCTCTGGAAACACCATATATTTT. It is translated as CASSPGSSSGNTIYF. The chain couples TRBV18 to TRBJ1-3; D call uncertain. The V gene's germline CDR1 is KGHSH and CDR2 LQKENI. The CDR3 length is 15 residues. Trimming shortened V by 2 bases and J by 0 bases, and 8 bases separated the two germline ends.

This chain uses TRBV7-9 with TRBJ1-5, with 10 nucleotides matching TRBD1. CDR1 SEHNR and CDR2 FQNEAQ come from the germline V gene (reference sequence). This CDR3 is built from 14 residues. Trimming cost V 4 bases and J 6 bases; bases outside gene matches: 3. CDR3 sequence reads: CASSSTGGGQPQHF. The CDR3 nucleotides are TGTGCCAGCAGCTCGACAGGGGGCGGTCAGCCCCAGCATTTT.

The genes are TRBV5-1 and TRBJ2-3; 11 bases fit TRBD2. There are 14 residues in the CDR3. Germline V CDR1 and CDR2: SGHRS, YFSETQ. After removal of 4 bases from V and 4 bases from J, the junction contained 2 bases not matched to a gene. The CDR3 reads CASSPGLAADTQYF. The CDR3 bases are TGCGCCAGCAGCCCGGGACTAGCGGCAGATACGCAGTATTTT.

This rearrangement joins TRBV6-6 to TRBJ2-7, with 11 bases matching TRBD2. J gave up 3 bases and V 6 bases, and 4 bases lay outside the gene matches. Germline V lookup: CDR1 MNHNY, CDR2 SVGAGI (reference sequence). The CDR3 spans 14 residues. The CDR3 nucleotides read TGTGCCAGCAGCCAGACTAGCGGGATCTACGAGCAGTACTTC. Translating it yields CASSQTSGIYEQYF.

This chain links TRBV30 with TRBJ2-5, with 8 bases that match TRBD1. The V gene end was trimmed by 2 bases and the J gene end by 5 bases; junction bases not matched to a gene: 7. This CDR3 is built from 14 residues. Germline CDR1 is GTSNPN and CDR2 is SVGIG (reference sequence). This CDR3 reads CAWSTGGWMETQYF. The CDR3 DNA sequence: TGTGCCTGGAGTACAGGGGGGTGGATGGAGACCCAGTACTTC.